Each of the 13 T cell receptor delta chains below was sequenced from the same sample in a study of γδ T cells in repeated Plasmodium falciparum infection. TCRdb fed the multiplex PCR reads into CATT to redo clone calling. There are roughly 86,000 delta-chain clones in the sample; 1.4% occur only once, and 8.5% to 10% lies in the top ten. Gammadelta T cells were flow-sorted from PBMC into Vgamma9/Vdelta2+ and Vdelta2-negative populations for bulk analysis. The source material was gamma-delta T cells from blood. Every receptor here comes from a pool of human donors (malaria-infected and uninfected, not separated).

On this clone itself: This DNA's translation and the protein TCRdb lists, from a much larger clone, do not match at residue 4, likely due to a read error; the protein shown is translated from the DNA. The V call is TRDV1, the J call TRDJ1; 7 bases agree with TRDD3. The CDR3 is made up of 21 amino acids. Germline assignment: CDR1 TSWWSYY and CDR2 QGS. CDR3 region: CALRELLPRHLRGGYTDKLIF. In nucleotides, the CDR3 is TGTGCTCTTAGGGAACTCCTGCCCCGTCACCTCAGGGGGGGATACACCGATAAACTCATCTTT.

A remark on this clone: A single base is all that separates this from a far larger clone, so a read error is likely. This chain connects TRDV1 to TRDJ1; 11 bases fit TRDD3. The J gene is absent in TCRdb and was assigned here via DNA matching to germline. The CDR3 has 16 residues. The germline gives CDR1 TSWWSYY, CDR2 QGS. CDR3 sequence reads: CALLMGDTVGTDKLIF. The CDR3, as DNA: TGCGCTCTCTTAATGGGGGATACGGTCGGCACCGATAAACTCATCTTT.

The table lists this clone with a few counts. The protein held in TCRdb is that of a much larger clone and does not match this DNA's translation at residue 10, likely because of a read error; the protein shown is translated from the DNA. The chain combines TRDV3 with TRDJ1, with no clear D. This CDR3 has 16 amino acids. The V gene lost 0 bases and the J gene lost 1 base, with 18 bases spanning the gap. Germline V lookup: CDR1 TVYSNPD, CDR2 GDNSRS (reference sequence). CDR3 nucleotide sequence: TGTGCCTTTAGTGGTTCCCTTAAGCTGTGCACCGATAAACTCATCTTT. It encodes CAFSGSLKLCTDKLIF.

This clone was recorded a few times. This DNA translates differently at residue 4 from the TCRdb protein, which is that of a much larger clone; a read error is likely, and the protein shown is the DNA's own translation. The rearrangement uses TRDV2 and TRDJ3; 7 bases fit TRDD3. TCRdb supplies no J gene; here it was assigned by aligning the nucleotide sequence to germline. Germline CDR1 reads GEAIGNYY; CDR2 reads EKD. The CDR3 has 19 residues. The CDR3 nucleotides are TGTGCCTGTGGCACCGTTCTGGGGGGACTCTCCTGGGACACCCGACAGATGTTTTTC. Protein: CACGTVLGGLSWDTRQMFF.

Details on this clone: With a far larger clone one base away, a read error is the likely cause. Within the sample, other DNA sequences also encode this same CDR3. The chain recombines TRDV1 with TRDJ1, with 9 nucleotides matching TRDD2. Germline CDR1 and CDR2: TSWWSYY and QGS. CDR3 length: 20 amino acids. CDR3 sequence (DNA): TGTGCCCTTGGGAACGTTCCTTCCTACGAGGATACGGGGTACACCGATAAACTCATCTTT. Its translation is CALGNVPSYEDTGYTDKLIF.

This clone was detected many times. The chain links TRDV1 to TRDJ1, with TRDD2 as a possible D gene (6 bases). As TCRdb names no J gene, one was assigned here on the basis of a DNA match to germline. V lost 4 bases, J lost 0 bases, and 30 bases lay in between. The CDR3 sequence is 21 residues long. Per germline, CDR1 TSWWSYY and CDR2 QGS. The CDR3 protein is CALGARPSHMVGTLYTDKLIF. For the CDR3, the DNA is TGTGCTCTTGGGGCTCGGCCTTCCCATATGGTGGGGACGCTATACACCGATAAACTCATCTTT.

This clone was seen more than once but under ten times. TCRdb lists the protein of a much larger clone for this DNA, which differs at residue 15, so this is likely a read error; the protein given here is translated from the DNA itself. This chain joins TRDV1 and TRDJ1; 7 bases line up with TRDD3. Assignment of the J gene here rests on matching the DNA to germline, because TCRdb gives none. V dropped 1 base and J dropped 0; count of bases not matched to a gene: 20. The CDR3 consists of 21 residues. Per germline, CDR1 TSWWSYY and CDR2 QGS. CDR3 nucleotides: TGTGCTCTTGGGGAACCCACCCCCCCTTTGTACTGGGGCATGCACACCGATAAACTCATCTTT. Translating it yields CALGEPTPPLYWGMHTDKLIF.

This clone was counted a few times. This DNA's translation differs at residue 11 from TCRdb's protein, which comes from a much larger clone; a read error is likely, and the protein shown is translated from the DNA. The chain uses TRDV1 and TRDJ1; perhaps TRDD3 as D (5 bases). TCRdb carries no J gene annotation; the J gene was assigned here by matching the DNA with germline. This CDR3 has 16 amino acids. Looked up from germline, CDR1 is TSWWSYY and CDR2 is QGS. V was pared by 2 bases and J by 7 bases, with 20 bases between. In DNA form, the CDR3 reads TGTGCTCTTGGGGAAGGAACTGGTGAACCCGCCGGTAAACTCATCTTT. Protein sequence: CALGEGTGEPAGKLIF.

This clone ranks as medium-sized. The chain joins TRDV1 to TRDJ1; the match to TRDD3 covers 11 bases. V trimming: 4 bases; J trimming: 0 bases; junction bases outside the gene matches: 16. The CDR3 totals 20 residues. Germline CDR1 is TSWWSYY and CDR2 is QGS. The CDR3 coding sequence is TGTGCTCTTGGGGGGGTCTCTCCCCCTTACTGGGGGATAAACACCGATAAACTCATCTTT. Protein product: CALGGVSPPYWGINTDKLIF.

This clone came up a few times. The chain has TRDV1 and TRDJ1, with 9 bases that match TRDD3. Here the J gene came from matching the DNA to germline, since TCRdb omits it. The CDR3 covers 23 residues. With 2 bases clipped from V and 0 bases from J, the junction kept 25 bases outside the gene matches. Germline assignment: CDR1 TSWWSYY and CDR2 QGS. The CDR3 nucleotides read TGTGCTCTTGGGGAAGTCGAGTGCGGCGTACCCTGGGGGATCGGGGGGTACACCGATAAACTCATCTTT. Its protein product is CALGEVECGVPWGIGGYTDKLIF.

This clone was observed a few times. A clone one base away is much larger, so this may be a read error. V gene TRDV1 combines with J gene TRDJ1; D may be TRDD2 (6 bases). The CDR3 consists of 16 residues. Germline V lookup: CDR1 TSWWSYY, CDR2 QGS. DNA of the CDR3: TGTGCTCTTGGGGGCCGGCCTTCCGCTGACACCGATAAACCCATCTTT. Its protein is CALGGRPSADTDKPIF.

On this clone itself: The protein recorded in TCRdb matches a much larger clone and deviates from this DNA's translation at residue 5, suggesting a read error; the protein here is obtained by translating the DNA. The rearrangement joins TRDV1 to TRDJ1; 10 positions match TRDD3. Here the J gene came from matching the DNA to germline, since TCRdb omits it. Germline CDR1 TSWWSYY, CDR2 QGS. This CDR3 region has 23 residues. CDR3 DNA: TGTGCGATATCCAGGGATATAGGGATCTACCCTGAATACTGGGGGATCACCACCGATAAACTCATCTTT. Translated: CAISRDIGIYPEYWGITTDKLIF.

This clone occurred a few times. Translating this DNA gives a protein that differs at residue 15 from the TCRdb one, which belongs to a much larger clone; a read error is likely, and the protein shown is this translation. The chain couples TRDV1 to TRDJ1; D is ambiguous. The CDR3 has 16 residues. Germline assignment: CDR1 TSWWSYY and CDR2 QGS. The CDR3 nucleotides are TGTGCTCTTGGGGACCCACCCAACTTTAATGGCGATAAACTCACCTTT. Amino acids: CALGDPPNFNGDKLTF.